Presented here are 21 T cell receptor beta chains from one specimen sequenced in a study of T cells after yellow fever vaccination. One entry per CDR3 protein, called by TCRdb with MiXCR from the 5' RACE reads. This table holds about 430,000 distinct CDR3 sequences, approximately 19% found once. The specimen was PBMCs, collected before the yellow fever booster vaccination. The receptors come from a man between 18 and 35 years old who received the YFV17D yellow fever vaccine.

This clonotype was detected many times. V is TRBV2 and J is TRBJ2-2; D is unclear. Per the germline V gene, CDR1 is SNHLY and CDR2 is FYNNEI. V gave up 8 bases and J gave up 4 bases, with 8 bases separating them. This CDR3 comprises 12 residues. The CDR3 is CASAQTTGELFF. The CDR3 region has the DNA TGTGCCAGCGCACAGACCACCGGGGAGCTGTTTTTT.

This clonotype was counted only a few times. The chain joins TRBV7-2 to TRBJ2-2; 8 bases line up with TRBD2. Per germline, CDR1 SGHTA and CDR2 FQGNSA. After removal of 3 bases from V and 0 bases from J, the junction contained 0 bases not matched to a gene. The CDR3 contains 15 residues. DNA for the CDR3: TGTGCCAGCAGCTTCGGGGGGGCGAACACCGGGGAGCTGTTTTTT. It encodes CASSFGGANTGELFF.

The chain uses TRBV7-9 and TRBJ1-2; 9 bases match TRBD1. After removal of 0 bases from V and 7 bases from J, the junction contained 12 bases not matched to a gene. CDR3 length equals 17 residues. The germline gives CDR1 SEHNR, CDR2 FQNEAQ (reference sequence). The CDR3 spells CASSLALAGTGFRGYTF. The CDR3 DNA follows: TGTGCCAGCAGCTTAGCCCTTGCCGGGACAGGGTTCCGTGGCTACACCTTC.

The sample holds a few counts of this clonotype. The gene calls are TRBV29-1 and TRBJ2-7; D perhaps matches TRBD1 (5 bases). From germline, CDR1 is SQVTM and CDR2 ANQGSEA. The V and J ends lost 1 base and 3 bases respectively, with 10 bases between them. CDR3 length: 13 residues. The CDR3 loop reads CSVEGQYYYEQYF. CDR3 bases: TGCAGCGTTGAAGGACAGTACTACTACGAGCAGTACTTC.

In this sample, this clonotype turned up a few times. The junction does not match germline at one end; this may be a read error. The genes are TRBV7-9 and TRBJ1-1; D call uncertain. Per germline, CDR1 SEHNR and CDR2 FQNEAQ (reference sequence). This CDR3 has 16 residues. The CDR3 bases are TGTGCCAGCAGCTTAGGGTTTGAGAACCTTCGGGCTGAGGCTTTCTTT. It encodes CASSLGFENLRAEAFF.

V gene TRBV27 combines with J gene TRBJ1-2, with a tentative D call TRBD1 (6 bases). Germline V CDR1 and CDR2: MNHEY, SMNVEV (reference sequence). V was clipped by 6 bases and J by 6 bases, with 11 bases between them. The CDR3 is 12 amino acids. The CDR3 DNA follows: TGTGCCAGCAGCCATACAGGGAATGGCTACACCTTC. It specifies CASSHTGNGYTF.

This clonotype appeared many times. The rearrangement joins TRBV7-2 to TRBJ2-7; TRBD1 agrees at 9 bases. Germline lookup yields CDR1 SGHTA and CDR2 FQGNSA. With V trimmed by 4 bases and J by 7 bases, 5 bases remained unmatched. The length of the CDR3 is 13 residues. CDR3 amino acids: CASSSGTGWEQYF. The CDR3 DNA is TGTGCCAGCAGCTCTGGGACAGGGTGGGAGCAGTACTTC.

The V gene is TRBV4-2, the J gene TRBJ2-3; 7 positions match TRBD2. Germline CDR1 and CDR2: LGHNA and YNFKEQ. The CDR3 is 14 residues long. The junction had 3 bases not matched to a gene; V was cut back by 4 bases and J by 2 bases. This CDR3 reads CASSPAGVTDTQYF. The CDR3 DNA follows: TGTGCCAGCAGCCCCGCGGGGGTCACAGATACGCAGTATTTT.

This chain links TRBV7-2 with TRBJ2-3, with D perhaps matching TRBD2 (6 bases). The CDR3 runs 15 residues. Looked up from germline, CDR1 is SGHTA and CDR2 is FQGNSA. The V end lost 7 bases, the J end lost 4 bases, and 18 bases lay between the germline ends. As DNA, the CDR3 is TGTGCCAGCAACTCCCGGGCGGGGAGCCCAGATACGCAGTATTTT. Amino acid sequence: CASNSRAGSPDTQYF.

The gene calls are TRBV11-2 and TRBJ1-2; the D is unclear. The V end lost 5 bases, the J end lost 0 bases, and 13 bases lay between the germline ends. Germline assignment: CDR1 SGHAT and CDR2 FQNNGV. The length of the CDR3 is 15 residues. Here the CDR3 reads CASSREGGPNYGYTF. In nucleotides, the CDR3 is TGTGCCAGCAGCAGAGAGGGCGGACCTAACTATGGCTACACCTTC.

This clonotype was detected ten times or more. The V call is TRBV20-1, the J call TRBJ2-1, with 8 bases that match TRBD2. Germline trimming cut 6 bases from V and 9 bases from J; bases unmatched to any gene: 10. CDR1 is DFQATT, CDR2 SNEGSKA, per germline (reference sequence). The CDR3 sequence is 13 residues long. CDR3 coding DNA: TGCAGTGCCGTAGCGGGGCGAGTCAGTGAGCAGTTCTTC. Protein: CSAVAGRVSEQFF.

This CDR3 is CAGRDGNTGELFF. The CDR3 DNA is TGTGCCGGGAGGGACGGGAACACCGGGGAGCTGTTTTTT. The chain recombines TRBV7-2 with TRBJ2-2; 7 positions agree with TRBD2. Germline CDR1 SGHTA, CDR2 FQGNSA. The CDR3 contains 13 residues. The J segment lost 1 base and the V segment lost 11 bases, leaving 4 bases of the junction unmatched. Together with reference TRBV7-2 and TRBJ2-2, the CDR3 gives the full variable domain: GAGVSQSPSNKVTEKGKDVELRCDPISGHTALYWYRQSLGQGLEFLIYFQGNSAPDKSGLPSDRFSAERTGGSVSTLTIQRTQQEDSAVYLCAGRDGNTGELFFGEGSRLTVL.

This clonotype was seen at least ten times. V gene TRBV29-1 combines with J gene TRBJ2-3, with 10 bases matching TRBD2. Trimming at V came to 8 bases and at J to 6 bases, leaving 8 bases not matched to a gene. There are 13 residues in the CDR3. CDR1 is SQVTM and CDR2 is ANQGSEA in the germline V gene. The CDR3 here is CSSLGAGGDTQYF. CDR3 DNA: TGCAGCTCCCTAGGAGCGGGGGGGGATACGCAGTATTTT.

The CDR3 protein is CASSVWGNSNQPQHF. The CDR3 coding sequence is TGTGCCAGCAGTGTGTGGGGAAATAGCAATCAGCCCCAGCATTTT. The rearrangement joins TRBV6-1 to TRBJ1-5; D is unclear. V shed 4 bases and J shed 0 bases, with 10 bases lying between them. Per the germline V gene, CDR1 is MNHNS and CDR2 is SASEGT. The length of the CDR3 is 15 residues.

This clonotype turned up a few times. Its ends do not fully match the called genes, so a read error is possible. The genes are TRBV7-7 and TRBJ1-1; D remains ambiguous. The CDR3 consists of 13 residues. Germline values: CDR1 SSHAT, CDR2 FNYEAQ (reference sequence). CDR3 region: CASSPVRDTEAFF. The CDR3 region has the DNA TGTGCTAGCAGCCCCGTAAGGGACACTGAAGCTTTCTTT.

Notes on this clonotype: It may be a read error: a sequence one base away is much more abundant. This chain connects TRBV4-3 to TRBJ1-5; TRBD1 might be the D (5 bases). The CDR3 loop spans 14 amino acids. Germline lookup yields CDR1 LGHNA and CDR2 YSLEER. Trimming stripped 0 bases from V and 3 bases from J, with 6 bases between. The CDR3 coding sequence is TGCGCCAGCAGCCAAGACAGGGTCAATCAGCCCCAGCATTTT. Its protein product is CASSQDRVNQPQHF.

The chain is built from TRBV29-1 and TRBJ2-7; D assignment may be TRBD1 or TRBD2 (6 bases each). Trimming pared 4 bases from V and 5 bases from J, leaving 15 bases between. The CDR3 consists of 13 residues. Germline V lookup: CDR1 SQVTM, CDR2 ANQGSEA. The DNA of the CDR3 is TGCAGCGTTGCCTTATTGGGGGGCCACGAGCAGTACTTC. Protein product: CSVALLGGHEQYF.

Only a few counts were recorded for this clonotype. The chain couples TRBV25-1 to TRBJ2-3; D is unresolved. CDR1 is MGHDK, CDR2 SYGVNS, per germline. The CDR3 is made up of 13 amino acids. V was trimmed by 8 bases and J by 2 bases, leaving 11 bases between them. The CDR3 bases are TGTGCCAGCGGCCGACGGTTCACAGATACGCAGTATTTT. Translation: CASGRRFTDTQYF.

Concerning this clonotype: One junction end disagrees with the germline gene, perhaps due to a read error. V gene TRBV29-1 combines with J gene TRBJ1-2; the D gene is possibly TRBD1 (5 bases). The CDR3 is 13 residues long. Per the germline V gene, CDR1 is SQVTM and CDR2 is ANQGSEA. The DNA for the CDR3 is TGCAGCGTCGAAGGGGCCGGGCGGGGAGGCTACACCTTC. It encodes CSVEGAGRGGYTF.

This clonotype was picked up a small number of times. The chain combines TRBV11-2 with TRBJ2-1; 9 bases are shared with TRBD2. The CDR3 is 16 residues long. V was pared by 8 bases and J by 4 bases, with 12 bases of the junction left unmatched. Germline V gives CDR1 SGHAT, CDR2 FQNNGV. CDR3 residues: CASGGVAGAGYNEQFF. The CDR3 nucleotides are TGTGCCAGCGGAGGGGTAGCGGGGGCCGGGTACAATGAGCAGTTCTTC.

This rearrangement joins TRBV15 to TRBJ2-7; D is perhaps TRBD1 or TRBD2 (6 bases each). The CDR3 consists of 17 residues. V was cut by 0 bases and J by 1 base, with 16 bases left in between. The V gene's germline CDR1 is LNHNV and CDR2 YYDKDF (reference sequence). The CDR3: CATSRDLWGAGSYEQYF. For the CDR3, the DNA is TGTGCCACCAGCAGAGATCTATGGGGGGCGGGGTCCTACGAGCAGTACTTC.